The 27 T cell receptor beta chains below were found in one sample sequenced in a study of metastatic and nonmetastatic thyroid tumors. Patients underwent thyroid surgery, and none had received any treatment before it. Using MiXCR, TCRdb reanalyzed the PCR reads. The profile shows approximately 12,000 clones, about 25% of them singletons. Sequenced input: blood. All receptors derive from a female donor with papillary thyroid cancer or a benign thyroid nodule (not recorded which). Some clones in this sample may be carry-over from other donors' samples.

This clone was seen ten or more times. The V and J genes are TRBV24-1 and TRBJ2-1; 13 nucleotides align to TRBD2. The germline gives CDR1 KGHDR, CDR2 SFDVKD. The CDR3 runs 16 residues. Trimming cost V 2 bases and J 6 bases; bases outside gene matches: 3. In nucleotides, the CDR3 is TGTGCCACCAGTGATTGGACTAGCGGGAGTAGCAATGAGCAGTTCTTC. It specifies CATSDWTSGSSNEQFF.

This clone was seen at least ten times. V usage is TRBV9 and J usage is TRBJ2-1; the match to TRBD2 covers 9 bases. Germline-derived CDR1 and CDR2 are SGDLS and YYNGEE. This CDR3 has 16 residues. The J segment lost 7 bases and the V segment lost 5 bases, leaving 13 bases of the junction unmatched. CDR3 loop: CASSGEAGGFGNEQFF. The CDR3, as DNA: TGTGCCAGCAGTGGGGAAGCGGGAGGATTTGGTAATGAGCAGTTCTTC.

This clone is medium-sized by share. V usage is TRBV28 and J usage is TRBJ2-7, with 7 bases fitting TRBD1. The CDR3 spans 13 residues. The junction had 5 bases not matched to a gene; V was cut back by 5 bases and J by 4 bases. The germline CDR1 and CDR2 sequences are MDHEN and SYDVKM. DNA of the CDR3: TGTGCCAGCAGTCCCGGGGACAGTTACGAGCAGTACGTC. Protein product: CASSPGDSYEQYV.

This clone is categorized as medium-sized. V and J are TRBV19 and TRBJ1-1, with unresolved D. V lost 3 bases, J lost 3 bases, and 8 bases lay in between. Germline V gene lookup returns CDR1 LNHDA and CDR2 SQIVND (reference sequence). The CDR3 loop spans 13 amino acids. DNA for the CDR3: TGTGCCAGTAGTATGGACGGTGACACTGAAGCTTTCTTT. As protein: CASSMDGDTEAFF.

The chain is built from TRBV4-2 and TRBJ1-4; no reliable D call. The V gene's germline CDR1 is LGHNA and CDR2 YNFKEQ. The CDR3 totals 11 residues. The ends were cut back, 6 bases at V and 4 bases at J, with 3 bases in the middle. The CDR3 region has the DNA TGTGCCAGCAGTGATAATGAAAAACTGTTTTTT. It yields the protein CASSDNEKLFF.

This clone was seen many times. This chain joins TRBV5-1 and TRBJ2-3, with D maybe TRBD2 (7 bases). V was trimmed by 6 bases and J by 3 bases, leaving 20 bases between them. The CDR3 extends over 16 amino acids. Germline V CDR1 and CDR2: SGHRS, YFSETQ. In DNA, the CDR3 is TGCGCCAGCACTTTGGGGGGGCTAGGGGGAACAGATACGCAGTATTTT. This gives the protein CASTLGGLGGTDTQYF.

This clone occurred once. The CDR3 DNA reads TGCAGTGCAAGAACGACTAGTTCTGGAGAGCAGTTCTTC. It codes for CSARTTSSGEQFF. V gene TRBV20-1 combines with J gene TRBJ2-1; weak D call: TRBD2 (6 bases). The CDR3 covers 13 residues. Germline V gene data show CDR1 as DFQATT and CDR2 as SNEGSKA (reference sequence). Trimming took 6 bases from V and 10 from J, leaving 19 bases between them.

The sample holds a few counts of this clone. The V call is TRBV6-1, the J call TRBJ2-5; D not resolved. The germline V gene has CDR1 MNHNS and CDR2 SASEGT. This CDR3 contains 13 residues. V was trimmed by 2 bases and J by 2 bases, leaving 6 bases between them. CDR3 coding DNA: TGTGCCAGCAGTGAACTAGAACAAGAGACCCAGTACTTC. It specifies CASSELEQETQYF.

The table lists this clone with many counts. This could be a read error, since a much larger clone is one nucleotide away. V and J are TRBV5-6 and TRBJ2-7, with 7 bases aligning to TRBD1. CDR3 length: 15 amino acids. Per the germline V gene, CDR1 is SGHDT and CDR2 is YYEEEE. The V and J ends lost 3 bases and 2 bases, in that order; junction bases with no gene match: 8. CDR3 protein: CASSYRGTVPYEQYF. DNA of the CDR3: TGTGCCAGCAGCTATAGAGGGACAGTACCCTACGAGCAGTACTTC.

This clone was picked up many times. The V call is TRBV20-1, the J call TRBJ1-6; 9 nucleotides match TRBD1. Germline values: CDR1 DFQATT, CDR2 SNEGSKA (reference sequence). This CDR3 spans 15 amino acids. V lost 6 bases, J lost 5 bases, and 8 bases stayed unmatched. CDR3 amino acids: CSAWDREHDNSPLHF. The DNA of the CDR3 is TGCAGTGCCTGGGACAGGGAACACGATAATTCACCCCTCCACTTT.

This clone was seen ten or more times. This chain uses TRBV7-6 with TRBJ2-1, with a weak D call TRBD1 (5 bases). The V gene lost 1 base and the J gene lost 8 bases, with 9 bases spanning the gap. The CDR3 length is 13 residues. CDR1 and CDR2 (germline): SGHVS, FNYEAQ. As DNA, the CDR3 is TGTGCCAGCAGCTTAGAGGGGTGGGATGAGCAGTTCTTC. Protein sequence: CASSLEGWDEQFF.

This clone qualifies as medium-sized. J is TRBJ1-1 and V is TRBV2; 8 bases are shared with TRBD1. This CDR3 is built from 12 residues. Germline V gives CDR1 SNHLY, CDR2 FYNNEI. Losses at the gene ends were 6 bases for V and 4 bases for J; bases not matched to a gene: 1. CDR3 DNA: TGTGCCAGCAGAGACAGGGGCACTGAAGCTTTCTTT. Translating gives CASRDRGTEAFF.

This clone was found many times. The chain uses TRBV6-5 and TRBJ1-2, with TRBD1 as a possible D gene (5 bases). The CDR3 is 14 residues long. The V end was cut by 8 bases, the J end by 6 bases, with 19 bases between. CDR1 is MNHEY and CDR2 is SVGAGI in the germline V gene. The CDR3 sequence is CASRRGGVGDGYTF. The CDR3 coding sequence is TGTGCCAGCCGCCGCGGGGGGGTGGGGGATGGCTACACCTTC.

Comments on this clone: A much larger clone differs by one base, so this may be a read error. The V gene is TRBV10-3, the J gene TRBJ1-1; weak D call: TRBD1 (5 bases). Germline assignment: CDR1 ENHRY and CDR2 SYGVKD. Trimming took 10 bases from V and 4 from J, leaving 13 bases between them. This CDR3 is 12 amino acids long. In nucleotides, the CDR3 is TGTGCCACCGGGGGGGATGTCACTGAAGCTTTCTTT. Its translation: CATGGDVTEAFF.

This clone was counted at least ten times. Because the CDR3 is missing its conserved closing phenylalanine or tryptophan, this is likely a read error. The limits of the CDR3 on the DNA are not certain, so only TCRdb's listed CDR3 is given. The V call is TRBV11-3, the J call TRBJ1-6; the table calls TRBD1, which could not be checked here. The CDR3 is 11 amino acids in total, end residues counted. Germline V gives CDR1 SGHNT, CDR2 YENEEA. This chain's CDR3 is CASSYRRDTSY.

This clone is classed as medium-sized (0.01 to 0.1%). The chain combines TRBV19 with TRBJ1-2, with a weak D call TRBD1 (6 bases). The CDR3 contains 14 residues. The germline CDR1 and CDR2 sequences are LNHDA and SQIVND (reference sequence). The V end lost 4 bases, the J end lost 2 bases, and 11 bases lay between the germline ends. The CDR3 bases are TGTGCCAGTAGTAAGGGGACACAGAACTATGGCTACACCTTC. Protein: CASSKGTQNYGYTF.

This clone is labeled as medium-sized. The chain links TRBV7-9 to TRBJ2-7; unclear D gene. The CDR3 loop spans 12 amino acids. Germline CDR1 is SEHNR and CDR2 is FQNEAQ (reference sequence). V was pared by 8 bases and J by 1 base, with 9 bases between. The CDR3 region has the DNA TGTGCCAGCCGTAGGGATTCCTACGAGCAGTACTTC. Translating gives CASRRDSYEQYF.

In its sample, this clone ranks as medium-sized. This chain links TRBV6-4 with TRBJ1-5; D remains ambiguous. Germline V gene sequence: CDR1 MRHNA, CDR2 SNTAGT. V was pared by 4 bases and J by 1 base, with 8 bases between. The CDR3 extends over 14 amino acids. The CDR3 is CASSGTGSNQPQHF. The CDR3 region has the DNA TGTGCCAGCAGTGGAACCGGGAGCAATCAGCCCCAGCATTTT.

This clone is medium-sized in the sample. Here the CDR3 reads CASREGSYNEQFF. The DNA of the CDR3 is TGTGCCAGCAGGGAAGGCTCCTACAATGAGCAGTTCTTC. The genes are TRBV6-2 or TRBV6-3 and TRBJ2-1; no firm D call. V lost 6 bases, J lost 0 bases, and 6 bases lay in between. Per the germline V gene, CDR1 is MNHEY and CDR2 is SVGEGT. This CDR3 has 13 amino acids.

Many counts were recorded for this clone. The V gene is TRBV4-1, the J gene TRBJ2-7, with 8 bases lining up with TRBD1. Germline CDR1 is MGHRA and CDR2 is YSYEKL. Losses at the gene ends were 2 bases for V and 5 bases for J; bases not matched to a gene: 14. This CDR3 comprises 17 residues. CDR3 in amino acids: CASSQTDWTGRVDEQYF. The CDR3 DNA sequence: TGCGCCAGCAGCCAAACCGATTGGACAGGGCGTGTGGACGAGCAGTACTTC.

The sample holds one count of this clone. The V call is TRBV20-1, the J call TRBJ2-3, with D maybe TRBD2 (5 bases). The CDR3 totals 14 residues. V lost 0 bases, J lost 10 bases, and 17 bases lay in between. Germline V lookup: CDR1 DFQATT, CDR2 SNEGSKA (reference sequence). CDR3 region: CSARDHVGALAQYF. CDR3 DNA sequence: TGCAGTGCTAGAGATCACGTGGGAGCTTTGGCGCAGTATTTT.

This clone has at least ten counts. A read error may be the cause here, since a much bigger clone is one base away. The sample has other DNA sequences that encode this CDR3 too. The CDR3 DNA reads as TGCAGCGTTGGGTCCTTGGGCGGGGAGCTGTTCTTT. This sequence encodes CSVGSLGGELFF. This sequence joins TRBV29-1 and TRBJ2-2; weak D call: TRBD2 (6 bases). This CDR3 is 12 amino acids long. The germline V gene encodes CDR1 SQVTM and CDR2 ANQGSEA.

The J gene is TRBJ2-1, the V gene TRBV5-6; D not resolved. V lost 0 bases and J 5 bases, leaving 12 bases between the germline ends. The germline CDR1 and CDR2 sequences are SGHDT and YYEEEE. The CDR3 consists of 15 residues. DNA of the CDR3: TGTGCCAGCAGCTTGGAAATTTCACGAGACAATGAGCAGTTCTTC. Amino acids: CASSLEISRDNEQFF.

The chain employs TRBV6-1 and TRBJ2-7, with D possibly being TRBD2 (5 bases). The CDR3 extends over 14 amino acids. CDR1 and CDR2 (germline): MNHNS, SASEGT. The V end lost 8 bases, the J end lost 2 bases, and 16 bases lay between the germline ends. The CDR3 region has the DNA TGTGCCAGCGGCCTCCTAGCCGATACCTACGAGCAGTACTTC. Encoded protein: CASGLLADTYEQYF.

This clone is labeled medium-sized (0.01 to 0.1%). The CDR3 loop reads CASSTSGGYEQYV. CDR3 DNA: TGTGCCAGCAGCACTTCGGGGGGGTACGAGCAGTACGTC. This chain joins TRBV7-2 and TRBJ2-7; 8 positions match TRBD2. The V gene end was trimmed by 5 bases and the J gene end by 4 bases; junction bases not matched to a gene: 4. Germline V gene sequence: CDR1 SGHTA, CDR2 FQGNSA. The CDR3 runs to 13 residues.

Relative to its sample, this clone is medium-sized. The chain joins TRBV27 to TRBJ1-5, with D possibly being TRBD1 (6 bases). Germline lookup yields CDR1 MNHEY and CDR2 SMNVEV (reference sequence). The V end lost 8 bases, the J end lost 4 bases, and 21 bases lay between the germline ends. CDR3 length: 16 residues. Written as DNA, the CDR3 is TGTGCCAGCGCCGGGGGCTTCGGGGGCGGAAATCAGCCCCAGCATTTT. Its translation is CASAGGFGGGNQPQHF.

This clone appeared a few times. V is TRBV24-1 and J is TRBJ2-7; 10 positions match TRBD1. Germline CDR1 reads KGHDR; CDR2 reads SFDVKD. Trimming removed 12 bases from V and 3 bases from J; junction bases left unmatched: 4. The CDR3 has 12 residues. For the CDR3, the DNA is TGTGCCGCCGGGACAGGGGACTACGAGCAGTACTTC. This translates into CAAGTGDYEQYF.